This TCR beta chain was retrieved from a study of cytomegalovirus exposure and HLA in healthy donors. Findings and caveats of the study: Immune exposure information comprised only CMV serostatus. Because they were indistinguishable, some V segments, including TRBV6-2 and TRBV6-3, were excluded.

As for this clone: Its matching antigen is unknown.

The PCR had 60 Vbeta and 13 Jbeta primers. The repertoire was sequenced with immunoSEQ multiplex PCR; TCRdb's copy has only in-frame clones and lacks some. The sample lists about 160,000 clones; roughly 80% were seen once. Germline loops: CDR1 SGHAT, CDR2 FQNNGV. CDR3 length equals 14 residues. The source of this sequence is a man aged 30-40 years in good health and CMV-seronegative. The chain is built from TRBV11-2 and TRBJ2-5; TRBD1 aligns across 10 bases. TRBJ2-7 matches the DNA end more closely, so the J call is doubtful. The source material was PBMCs. The chain's CDR3 is CASSEGQGMYEQYF. In nucleotides, the CDR3 is TGTGCCAGCAGCGAGGGACAGGGGATGTACGAGCAGTACTTC.